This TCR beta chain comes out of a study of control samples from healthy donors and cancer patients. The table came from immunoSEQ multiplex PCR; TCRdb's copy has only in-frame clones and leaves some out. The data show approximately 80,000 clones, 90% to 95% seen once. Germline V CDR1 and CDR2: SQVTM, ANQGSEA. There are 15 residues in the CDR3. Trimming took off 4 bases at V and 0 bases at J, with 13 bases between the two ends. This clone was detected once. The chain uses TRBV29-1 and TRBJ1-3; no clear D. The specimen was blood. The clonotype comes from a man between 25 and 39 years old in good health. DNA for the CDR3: TGCAGCGTTGTGTGGGCCCTAGGCTCTGGAAACACCATATATTTT. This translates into CSVVWALGSGNTIYF. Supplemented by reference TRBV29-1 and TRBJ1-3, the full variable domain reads SAVISQKPSRDICQRGTSLTIQCQVDSQVTMMFWYRQQPGQSLTLIATANQGSEATYESGFVIDKFPISRPNLTFSTLTVSNMSPEDSSIYLCSVVWALGSGNTIYFGEGSWLTVV.